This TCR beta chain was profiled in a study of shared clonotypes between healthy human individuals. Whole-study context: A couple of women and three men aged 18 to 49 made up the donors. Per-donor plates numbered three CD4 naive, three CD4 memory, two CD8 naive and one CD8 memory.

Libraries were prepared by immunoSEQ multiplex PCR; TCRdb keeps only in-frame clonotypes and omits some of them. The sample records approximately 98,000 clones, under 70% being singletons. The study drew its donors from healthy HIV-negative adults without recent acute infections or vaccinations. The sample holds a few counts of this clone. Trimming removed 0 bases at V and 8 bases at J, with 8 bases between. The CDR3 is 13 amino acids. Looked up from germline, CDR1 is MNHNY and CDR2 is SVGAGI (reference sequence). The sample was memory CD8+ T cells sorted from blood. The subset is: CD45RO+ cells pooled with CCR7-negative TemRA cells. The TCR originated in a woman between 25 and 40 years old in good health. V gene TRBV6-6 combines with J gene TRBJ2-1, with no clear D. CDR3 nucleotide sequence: TGTGCCAGCAGTTACTCGGGGTGGGATGAGCAGTTCTTC. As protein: CASSYSGWDEQFF.